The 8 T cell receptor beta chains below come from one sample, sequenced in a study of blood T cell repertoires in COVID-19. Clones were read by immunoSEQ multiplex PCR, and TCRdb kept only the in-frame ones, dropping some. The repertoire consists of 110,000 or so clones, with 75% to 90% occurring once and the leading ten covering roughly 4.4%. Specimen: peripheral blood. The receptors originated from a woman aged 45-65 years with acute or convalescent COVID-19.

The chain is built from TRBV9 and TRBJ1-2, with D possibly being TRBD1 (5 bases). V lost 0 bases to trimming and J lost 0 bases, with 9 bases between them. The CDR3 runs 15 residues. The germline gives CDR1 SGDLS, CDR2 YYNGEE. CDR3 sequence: CASSVDGRANYGYTF. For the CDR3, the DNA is TGTGCCAGCAGCGTAGACGGCAGGGCTAACTATGGCTACACCTTC.

CDR3 in amino acids: CASSDFIGGADYNEQFF. CDR3 in DNA: TGTGCCAGCAGTGATTTCATCGGAGGGGCAGACTACAATGAGCAGTTCTTC. The rearrangement joins TRBV2 to TRBJ2-1; weak D call: TRBD2 (6 bases). The length of the CDR3 is 17 residues. Trimming shortened V by 3 bases and J by 3 bases, and 18 bases separated the two germline ends. The germline V gene has CDR1 SNHLY and CDR2 FYNNEI.

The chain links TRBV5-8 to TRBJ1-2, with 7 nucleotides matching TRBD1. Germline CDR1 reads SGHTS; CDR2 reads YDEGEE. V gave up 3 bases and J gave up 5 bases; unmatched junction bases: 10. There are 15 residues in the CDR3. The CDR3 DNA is TGTGCCAGCAGCTGGACCGGGACAGAAGATTATGGCTACACCTTC. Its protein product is CASSWTGTEDYGYTF. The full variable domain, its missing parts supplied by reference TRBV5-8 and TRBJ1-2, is EAGVTQSPTHLIKTRGQQATLRCSPISGHTSVYWYQQALGLGLQFLLWYDEGEERNRGNFPPRFSGRQFPNYSSELNVNALELEDSALYLCASSWTGTEDYGYTFGSGTRLTVV.

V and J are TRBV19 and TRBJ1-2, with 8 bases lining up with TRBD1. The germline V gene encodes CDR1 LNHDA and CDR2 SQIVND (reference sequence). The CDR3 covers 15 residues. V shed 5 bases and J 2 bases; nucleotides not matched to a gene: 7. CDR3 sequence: CASSPRDRTNYGYTF. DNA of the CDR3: TGTGCCAGTAGTCCTCGGGACAGGACCAACTATGGCTACACCTTC.

CDR3 sequence reads: CASRQGGYGYTF. The CDR3, as DNA: TGTGCCAGTCGACAGGGCGGCTATGGCTACACCTTC. This rearrangement joins TRBV19 to TRBJ1-2, with 7 nucleotides matching TRBD1. This CDR3 spans 12 amino acids. Germline values: CDR1 LNHDA, CDR2 SQIVND (reference sequence). Germline trimming cut 8 bases from V and 4 bases from J; bases unmatched to any gene: 4.

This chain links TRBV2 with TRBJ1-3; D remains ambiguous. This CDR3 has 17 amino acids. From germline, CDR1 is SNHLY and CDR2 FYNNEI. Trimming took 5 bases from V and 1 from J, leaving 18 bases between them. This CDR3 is CASSRGGISESGNTIYF. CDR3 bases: TGTGCCAGCAGTAGAGGAGGGATCTCTGAATCTGGAAACACCATATATTTT.

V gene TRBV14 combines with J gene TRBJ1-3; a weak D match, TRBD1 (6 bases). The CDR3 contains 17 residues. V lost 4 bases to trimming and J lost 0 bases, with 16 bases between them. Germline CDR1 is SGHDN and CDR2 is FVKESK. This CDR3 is CASSPNTGFLSGNTIYF. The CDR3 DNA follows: TGTGCCAGCAGCCCTAATACAGGGTTCCTCTCTGGAAACACCATATATTTT.

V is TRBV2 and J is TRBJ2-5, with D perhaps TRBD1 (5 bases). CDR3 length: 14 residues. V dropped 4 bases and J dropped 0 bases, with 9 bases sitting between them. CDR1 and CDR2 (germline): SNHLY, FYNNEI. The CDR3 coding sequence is TGTGCCAGCAGTGCTCGACAGTACCAAGAGACCCAGTACTTC. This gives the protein CASSARQYQETQYF.